The clone carrying this T cell receptor (beta chain) was recorded at least ten times. The sample originates from a study of spatial heterogeneity in lung cancer. Study summary: Sequencing consistently turned up more beta-chain sequences than alpha-chain sequences. The mean occurrence of each unique TCR and UMI combination in raw reads exceeded nine.

Time point indicated: blood at routine non-recurrence follow-up after resection. Tumor, nontumor lung or frozen PBMC supplied whole RNA, sequenced without sorting. V lost 4 bases to trimming and J lost 0 bases, with 7 bases between them. The CDR3 covers 15 residues. The germline CDR1 and CDR2 sequences are SNHLY and FYNNEI. TCRdb processed the 5' RACE reads anew with MiXCR; each CDR3 protein has one entry. The sample carries more than 15,000 distinct CDR3 sequences, roughly 6.5% recorded once. This sequence originates from a male donor with early-stage non-small cell lung cancer. Source: PBMCs, taken at follow-up. The gene calls are TRBV2 and TRBJ2-6; D gene unclear. CDR3 loop: CASSAEFSGANVLTF. CDR3 DNA sequence: TGTGCCAGCAGTGCGGAGTTCTCTGGGGCCAACGTCCTGACTTTC.